One and the same sample provided the 21 T cell receptor beta chains below, sequenced in a study of regulatory T cells in long-lasting Graves disease. Investigators prepared the TCR beta libraries by applying iRepertoire HTBI primers and Arm-PCR of CDR3 regions. TCRdb used MiXCR to reprocess the multiplex PCR reads, holding one entry per CDR3 protein. Among hundreds of thousands of distinct CDR3 sequences listed, around an eighth were seen once. Time point indicated: newly diagnosed GD, antithyroid drugs for less than 3 months. The TCR library was prepared using RNA isolated from PBMCs. The data were also submitted as part of a second study, on T cells in Graves' hyperthyroidism and ophthalmopathy.

Source: peripheral blood mononuclear cells (PBMCs), taken at new diagnosis, from a patient treated with antithyroid drugs. All receptors come from a man aged 30-40 years with Graves disease.

The chain uses TRBV18 and TRBJ1-2; D unclear. CDR1 is KGHSH and CDR2 is LQKENI in the germline V gene. Trimming left V 3 bases short and J 6 bases short, with 11 bases between. The length of the CDR3 is 13 residues. CDR3 nucleotide sequence: TGTGCCAGCTCACCTCGGGAGGGAGATGGCTACACCTTC. Encoded protein: CASSPREGDGYTF.

This clonotype was observed at least ten times. The chain is built from TRBV2 and TRBJ2-7; 8 bases are a match to TRBD1. J lost 5 bases, V lost 7 bases, and 7 bases had no gene match. The CDR3 runs to 13 residues. CDR1 and CDR2 from the germline V gene are SNHLY and FYNNEI. The CDR3 DNA follows: TGTGCCAGCACAACAGGGGGAAGGGACGAGCAGTACTTC. Translating gives CASTTGGRDEQYF.

This clonotype was observed at least ten times. This chain connects TRBV10-3 to TRBJ2-2; D is ambiguous. Per the germline V gene, CDR1 is ENHRY and CDR2 is SYGVKD. This CDR3 has 14 residues. V was shortened by 3 bases and J by 7 bases, with 12 bases between the two germline ends. The CDR3 loop is CAISDPLSDGELFF. The CDR3 DNA reads as TGTGCCATCAGTGACCCCCTGAGCGACGGGGAGCTGTTTTTT.

This clonotype was found a few times. This may arise from a read error, as a much more abundant clone is one base away. This chain uses TRBV6-6 with TRBJ1-2; D gene uncertain. CDR3 length equals 17 residues. Germline lookup yields CDR1 MNHNY and CDR2 SVGAGI (reference sequence). In DNA, the CDR3 is TGTGCCAGCAGTTACTCGAGAGCCATAGGGTCTTACTATGACTACACCTTC. Translating gives CASSYSRAIGSYYDYTF.

This clonotype was observed many times. This chain links TRBV5-1 with TRBJ2-7, with 8 bases lining up with TRBD2. Germline V gene sequence: CDR1 SGHRS, CDR2 YFSETQ. This CDR3 is 16 amino acids long. The V and J ends lost 0 bases and 0 bases, in that order; junction bases with no gene match: 5. The CDR3 spells CASSLGPAGDSYEQYF. The CDR3 DNA sequence: TGCGCCAGCAGCTTGGGGCCAGCGGGGGACTCCTACGAGCAGTACTTC.

This clonotype was recorded many times. The rearrangement links TRBV2 to TRBJ2-2, with D possibly matching TRBD1 (6 bases). Germline CDR1 SNHLY, CDR2 FYNNEI. This CDR3 has 13 residues. V was cut by 7 bases and J by 3 bases, with 9 bases left in between. In DNA, the CDR3 is TGTGCCAGCACAGGGGAGTACACCGGGGAGCTGTTTTTT. Translating it yields CASTGEYTGELFF.

The rearrangement links TRBV30 to TRBJ2-7; D uncertain. Germline V gene data show CDR1 as GTSNPN and CDR2 as SVGIG (reference sequence). The CDR3 is 14 amino acids. The V and J ends lost 3 bases and 2 bases respectively, with 14 bases between them. The CDR3 region has the DNA TGTGCCTGGAGAACACCGGACCAAACCTACGAGCAGTACTTC. Translated: CAWRTPDQTYEQYF. Based on the CDR3 plus reference TRBV30 and TRBJ2-7, the full variable domain is SQTIHQWPATLVQPVGSPLSLECTVEGTSNPNLYWYRQAAGRGLQLLFYSVGIGQISSEVPQNLSASRPQDRQFILSSKKLLLSDSGFYLCAWRTPDQTYEQYFGPGTRLTVT.

This clonotype has only a few counts. The genes are TRBV12-3 or TRBV12-4 and TRBJ2-1; 12 bases agree with TRBD2. Trimming removed 3 bases from V and 8 bases from J; junction bases left unmatched: 8. The CDR3 sequence is 16 residues long. The CDR3, as DNA: TGTGCCAGCAGTTTGCCTTGGACTAGCGGGATTTATGAGCAGTTCTTC. Residues: CASSLPWTSGIYEQFF.

This clonotype was seen repeatedly, ten times or more. This chain links TRBV7-9 with TRBJ2-1; D perhaps matches TRBD2 (5 bases). Trimming took 5 bases from V and 15 from J, leaving 26 bases between them. The V gene's germline CDR1 is SEHNR and CDR2 FQNEAQ (reference sequence). The CDR3 consists of 15 residues. CDR3 DNA sequence: TGTGCCAGCAGCCCGAGTACCTACGGGAACCCTGAGGGGTTCTTC. Its protein product is CASSPSTYGNPEGFF.

Ten or more counts support this clonotype. This sequence joins TRBV18 and TRBJ2-7, with 8 nucleotides matching TRBD1. The V segment lost 6 bases and the J segment 0 bases; nucleotides outside the gene matches: 7. This CDR3 region has 15 residues. The germline CDR1 and CDR2 sequences are KGHSH and LQKENI. CDR3 in amino acids: CASSLGTGASYEQYF. Here the CDR3 DNA reads TGTGCCAGCTCGCTGGGGACAGGCGCCTCCTACGAGCAGTACTTC.

This clonotype was seen ten or more times. CDR3 in amino acids: CASSSNRGYGYTF. The CDR3 DNA is TGTGCCAGCAGTTCCAACAGGGGATATGGCTACACCTTC. V is TRBV6-2 or TRBV6-3 and J is TRBJ1-2; the match to TRBD1 covers 7 bases. The junction had 4 bases not matched to a gene; V was cut back by 4 bases and J by 5 bases. The CDR3 totals 13 residues. Looked up from germline, CDR1 is MNHEY and CDR2 is SVGEGT.

This clonotype appeared many times. The chain is built from TRBV7-2 and TRBJ1-2, with D possibly matching TRBD1 (6 bases). This CDR3 comprises 15 residues. V was shortened by 5 bases and J by 6 bases, with 19 bases between the two germline ends. Per germline, CDR1 SGHTA and CDR2 FQGNSA. This chain's CDR3 is CASSTYRERRDGYTF. DNA for the CDR3: TGTGCCAGCAGCACCTACAGGGAAAGAAGGGATGGCTACACCTTC. The entire variable domain, with the rest obtained from reference TRBV7-2 and TRBJ1-2, is as follows: GAGVSQSPSNKVTEKGKDVELRCDPISGHTALYWYRQSLGQGLEFLIYFQGNSAPDKSGLPSDRFSAERTGGSVSTLTIQRTQQEDSAVYLCASSTYRERRDGYTFGSGTRLTVV.

This clonotype was counted once. V gene TRBV6-2 or TRBV6-3 combines with J gene TRBJ2-7; D possibly matches TRBD1 or TRBD2 (5 bases each). CDR3 length equals 11 residues. CDR1 is MNHEY and CDR2 is SVGEGT in the germline V gene. Trimming removed 11 bases at V and 4 bases at J, with 12 bases between. The CDR3 is CAGGLGYEQYF. The CDR3 DNA reads TGTGCCGGGGGTTTGGGGTACGAGCAGTACTTC.

The chain couples TRBV30 to TRBJ2-3; D is perhaps TRBD2 (6 bases). CDR3 size: 12 residues. V was trimmed by 5 bases and J by 7 bases, leaving 13 bases between them. From germline, CDR1 is GTSNPN and CDR2 SVGIG (reference sequence). The CDR3 loop reads CAWERRENTQYF. The CDR3 DNA reads as TGTGCCTGGGAGCGCCGGGAGAATACGCAGTATTTT. The full variable domain, its missing parts supplied by reference TRBV30 and TRBJ2-3, is SQTIHQWPATLVQPVGSPLSLECTVEGTSNPNLYWYRQAAGRGLQLLFYSVGIGQISSEVPQNLSASRPQDRQFILSSKKLLLSDSGFYLCAWERRENTQYFGPGTRLTVL.

This clonotype was picked up many times. The chain joins TRBV2 to TRBJ2-7; D not resolved. In germline, CDR1 is SNHLY, CDR2 FYNNEI. The V end was cut by 8 bases, the J end by 1 base, with 12 bases between. CDR3 length equals 13 residues. The CDR3 DNA sequence: TGTGCCAGCGGCGGAACGGTATCCTACGAGCAGTACTTC. It specifies CASGGTVSYEQYF.

This clonotype has at least ten counts. The chain carries TRBV18 and TRBJ2-4; D tentatively reads TRBD1 or TRBD2 (5 bases each). The CDR3 runs 15 residues. From germline, CDR1 is KGHSH and CDR2 LQKENI. Trimming cost V 8 bases and J 0 bases, with 14 bases left between them. The DNA for the CDR3 is TGTGCCAGCAGCCCGCCGGGGCTAGCCAAAAACATTCAGTACTTC. As protein: CASSPPGLAKNIQYF.

On this clonotype: This may come from a read error, since a much larger clone is one base off. The gene calls are TRBV7-3 and TRBJ2-6; no reliable D call. CDR3 size: 14 residues. Germline assignment: CDR1 SGHTA and CDR2 FQGTGA. CDR3: CASAFGSGTNVLTF. The CDR3 coding sequence is TGTGCCAGCGCTTTTGGCTCTGGGACCAACGTCCTGACTTTC.

This clonotype appeared many times. This rearrangement joins TRBV7-9 to TRBJ2-4, with unresolved D. Deletions cut 3 bases from V and 8 bases from J, with 11 bases between. Germline V gives CDR1 SEHNR, CDR2 FQNEAQ (reference sequence). This CDR3 has 13 residues. CDR3 nucleotides: TGTGCCAGCAGCTTCAGGTCCAGAGACATTCAGTACTTC. Translating it yields CASSFRSRDIQYF.

The sample holds many counts of this clonotype. The chain recombines TRBV12-3 or TRBV12-4 with TRBJ2-3; D is ambiguous. The CDR3 has 15 amino acids. Trimming shortened V by 5 bases and J by 0 bases, and 12 bases separated the two germline ends. CDR3 nucleotides: TGTGCCAGCAGTGGTGGCGGCTCTAGCACAGATACGCAGTATTTT. It translates to CASSGGGSSTDTQYF.

The table lists this clonotype with a few counts. A much larger clone lies a single base off, so this may be a read error. V is TRBV11-2 and J is TRBJ2-7, with D perhaps TRBD1 (5 bases). CDR1 SGHAT and CDR2 FQNNGV come from the germline V gene. CDR3 length: 15 residues. The V gene lost 8 bases and the J gene lost 6 bases, with 23 bases spanning the gap. CDR3 nucleotide sequence: TGTGCCAGCGCCGCAGGGTCACCTCTTACCTCCGAGCAGTACTTC. Translated, it gives CASAAGSPLTSEQYF.

The gene calls are TRBV28 and TRBJ2-5, with 9 bases identical to TRBD1. The CDR3 extends over 17 amino acids. Per germline, CDR1 MDHEN and CDR2 SYDVKM. The J segment lost 9 bases and the V segment lost 7 bases, leaving 21 bases of the junction unmatched. In DNA, the CDR3 is TGTGCCAGCACAAGTTTTATGTCCGACAGGGGGAGGGAGGCCCAGTACTTC. It encodes CASTSFMSDRGREAQYF.